Below, 11 T cell receptor beta chains from the same sample are listed, as sequenced in a study of cytomegalovirus exposure and HLA in healthy donors. Primers: 60 Vbeta forward and 13 Jbeta reverse. Only in-frame clones appear in the TCRdb table, and some are missing; sequencing was by immunoSEQ multiplex PCR. The table shows 150,000 to 200,000 clones, with about 80% occurring only once. Sequencing was carried out using PBMCs. The receptors shown here come from a man aged 40-49 years in good health and CMV-seronegative.

The chain couples TRBV7-8 to TRBJ1-1; TRBD1 matches at 7 bases. V lost 1 base to trimming and J lost 5 bases; unmatched junction nucleotides: 7. Germline-derived CDR1 and CDR2 are SGHVS and FQNEAQ. The CDR3 spans 15 residues. In nucleotides, the CDR3 is TGTGCCAGCAGCTTAGAGAGGGGGCGCGGAACTGAAGCTTTCTTT. Its protein is CASSLERGRGTEAFF.

This chain uses TRBV6-5 with TRBJ1-2; 7 bases align to TRBD1. Germline loops: CDR1 MNHEY, CDR2 SVGAGI. The V and J ends lost 6 bases and 4 bases, in that order; junction bases with no gene match: 8. This CDR3 contains 14 residues. In DNA, the CDR3 is TGTGCCAGCAGAGGGACAGCCGTAACCTATGGCTACACCTTC. It codes for CASRGTAVTYGYTF.

V usage is TRBV10-3 and J usage is TRBJ1-6; TRBD1 matches at 7 bases. V trimming: 5 bases; J trimming: 5 bases; junction bases outside the gene matches: 3. The germline V gene encodes CDR1 ENHRY and CDR2 SYGVKD. The CDR3 extends over 14 amino acids. The CDR3 reads CAISRDSHNSPLHF. The CDR3 bases are TGTGCCATCAGTCGGGACAGCCATAATTCACCCCTCCACTTT.

The chain recombines TRBV28 with TRBJ1-5; D gene ambiguous. This CDR3 contains 14 residues. Trimming pared 2 bases from V and 7 bases from J, leaving 12 bases between. The germline CDR1 and CDR2 sequences are MDHEN and SYDVKM. Here the CDR3 reads CASSLGPAWQPQHF. Here the CDR3 DNA reads TGTGCCAGCAGTTTAGGGCCCGCTTGGCAGCCCCAGCATTTT.

The rearrangement uses TRBV27 and TRBJ2-2; D might be TRBD1 (6 bases). The CDR3 is made up of 15 amino acids. Germline V lookup: CDR1 MNHEY, CDR2 SMNVEV (reference sequence). V lost 2 bases, J lost 0 bases, and 7 bases lay in between. CDR3 in DNA: TGTGCCAGCAGTTTAGCAGGGGCGAACACCGGGGAGCTGTTTTTT. Residues: CASSLAGANTGELFF.

This chain links TRBV5-6 with TRBJ1-1, with D possibly being TRBD1 (5 bases). The V end lost 3 bases, the J end lost 1 base, and 22 bases lay between the germline ends. In germline, CDR1 is SGHDT, CDR2 YYEEEE. This CDR3 is 18 amino acids long. This CDR3 is CASSWGGLFLKTNTEAFF. Here the CDR3 DNA reads TGTGCCAGCAGCTGGGGGGGACTTTTCCTGAAGACGAACACTGAAGCTTTCTTT.

A word on this clone: A read error may produce the germline difference seen at one junction end. The V and J genes are TRBV30 and TRBJ1-2, with 7 bases that match TRBD1. The CDR3 extends over 12 amino acids. Germline V lookup: CDR1 GTSNPN, CDR2 SVGIG (reference sequence). CDR3 nucleotide sequence: TGTGCCTGGGGTGTACAGGGGCCCGGCTACACCTTC. Translated, it gives CAWGVQGPGYTF.

V and J are TRBV5-8 and TRBJ2-4; D is uncertain. Germline V gene sequence: CDR1 SGHTS, CDR2 YDEGEE. The V end lost 1 base, the J end lost 6 bases, and 5 bases lay between the germline ends. The CDR3 spans 12 residues. CDR3 sequence: CASSLYRNIQYF. The CDR3 bases are TGTGCCAGCAGCTTGTACAGAAACATTCAGTACTTC.

In regard to this clone: Other nucleotide sequences from this sample produce the same CDR3. V gene TRBV7-6 combines with J gene TRBJ2-7; 7 positions match TRBD2. The germline V gene has CDR1 SGHVS and CDR2 FNYEAQ. The V gene end was trimmed by 4 bases and the J gene end by 5 bases; junction bases not matched to a gene: 11. This CDR3 spans 15 amino acids. CDR3 protein: CASSSSWTSGNEQYF. Written as DNA, the CDR3 is TGTGCCAGCAGCTCATCTTGGACTAGTGGGAACGAGCAGTACTTC.

This clone has a handful of counts. This chain links TRBV7-6 with TRBJ2-3, with 7 bases aligning to TRBD2. V trimming: 0 bases; J trimming: 4 bases; junction bases outside the gene matches: 4. The CDR3 loop spans 15 amino acids. CDR1 is SGHVS and CDR2 is FNYEAQ in the germline V gene. In nucleotides, the CDR3 is TGTGCCAGCAGCTTAGCTAGCGGGCTCGCAGATACGCAGTATTTT. Translated: CASSLASGLADTQYF.

The chain carries TRBV14 and TRBJ2-7; D call uncertain. The germline gives CDR1 SGHDN, CDR2 FVKESK. The CDR3 loop spans 12 amino acids. V was cut by 3 bases and J by 2 bases, with 5 bases left in between. CDR3 DNA: TGTGCCAGCAGCCATACAGCCTACGAGCAGTACTTC. It codes for CASSHTAYEQYF. The variable domain in full, with the rest retrieved from reference TRBV14 and TRBJ2-7, is EAGVTQFPSHSVIEKGQTVTLRCDPISGHDNLYWYRRVMGKEIKFLLHFVKESKQDESGMPNNRFLAERTGGTYSTLKVQPAELEDSGVYFCASSHTAYEQYFGPGTRLTVT.